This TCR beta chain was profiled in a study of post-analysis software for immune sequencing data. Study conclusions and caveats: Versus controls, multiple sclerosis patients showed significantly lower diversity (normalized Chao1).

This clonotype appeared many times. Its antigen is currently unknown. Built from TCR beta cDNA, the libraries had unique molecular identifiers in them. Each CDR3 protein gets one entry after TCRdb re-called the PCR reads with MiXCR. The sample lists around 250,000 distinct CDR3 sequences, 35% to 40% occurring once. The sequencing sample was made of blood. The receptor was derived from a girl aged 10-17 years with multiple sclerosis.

CDR3 DNA sequence: TGTGCCAGCTCACCACTCCAGGGAAACCAGCACACAGATACGCAGTATTTT. Amino acids: CASSPLQGNQHTDTQYF. The chain is built from TRBV18 and TRBJ2-3; tentatively, D is TRBD1 (5 bases). Germline CDR1 reads KGHSH; CDR2 reads LQKENI. The CDR3 is made up of 17 amino acids. V dropped 1 base and J dropped 2 bases, with 16 bases sitting between them.